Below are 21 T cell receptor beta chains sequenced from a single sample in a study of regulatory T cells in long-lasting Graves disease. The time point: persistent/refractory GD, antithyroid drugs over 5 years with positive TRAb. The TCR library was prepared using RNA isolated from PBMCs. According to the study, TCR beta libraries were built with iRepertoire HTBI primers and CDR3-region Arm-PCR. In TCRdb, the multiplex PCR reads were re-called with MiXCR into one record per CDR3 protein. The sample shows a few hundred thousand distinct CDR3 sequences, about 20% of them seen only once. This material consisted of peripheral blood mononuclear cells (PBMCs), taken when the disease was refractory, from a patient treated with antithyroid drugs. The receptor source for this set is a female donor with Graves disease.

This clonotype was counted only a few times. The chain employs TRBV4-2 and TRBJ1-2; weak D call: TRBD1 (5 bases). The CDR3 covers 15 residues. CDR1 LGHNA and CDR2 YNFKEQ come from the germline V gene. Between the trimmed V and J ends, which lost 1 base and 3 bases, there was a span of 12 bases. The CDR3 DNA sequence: TGTGCCAGCAGCCAAGTTGTTCCGACAGACTATGGCTACACCTTC. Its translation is CASSQVVPTDYGYTF.

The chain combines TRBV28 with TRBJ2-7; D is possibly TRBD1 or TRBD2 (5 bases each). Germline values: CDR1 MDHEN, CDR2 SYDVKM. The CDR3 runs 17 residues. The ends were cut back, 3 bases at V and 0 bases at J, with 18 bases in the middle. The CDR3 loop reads CASSFSLRDGDSYEQYF. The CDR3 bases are TGTGCCAGCAGTTTCAGCCTTAGGGACGGTGACTCCTACGAGCAGTACTTC.

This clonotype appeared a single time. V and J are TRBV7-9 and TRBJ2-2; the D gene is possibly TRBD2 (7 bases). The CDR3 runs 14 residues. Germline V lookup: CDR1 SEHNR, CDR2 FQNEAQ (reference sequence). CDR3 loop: CVVKLRGLAGELFF. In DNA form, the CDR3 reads TGTGTCGTGAAGTTGCGGGGGCTGGCCGGGGAGCTGTTTTTT.

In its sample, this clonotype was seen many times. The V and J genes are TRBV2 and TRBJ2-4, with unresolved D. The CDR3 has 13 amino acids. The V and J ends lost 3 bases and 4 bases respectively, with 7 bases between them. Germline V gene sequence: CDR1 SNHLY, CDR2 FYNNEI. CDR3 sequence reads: CASSERQKNIQYF. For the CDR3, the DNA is TGTGCCAGCAGTGAGCGGCAGAAAAACATTCAGTACTTC.

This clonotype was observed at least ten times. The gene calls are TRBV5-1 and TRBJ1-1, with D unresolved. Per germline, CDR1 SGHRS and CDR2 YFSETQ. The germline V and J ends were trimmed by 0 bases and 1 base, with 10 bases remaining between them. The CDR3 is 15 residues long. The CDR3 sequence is CASSLGSSGNTEAFF. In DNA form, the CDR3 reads TGCGCCAGCAGCTTGGGATCTTCGGGGAACACTGAAGCTTTCTTT.

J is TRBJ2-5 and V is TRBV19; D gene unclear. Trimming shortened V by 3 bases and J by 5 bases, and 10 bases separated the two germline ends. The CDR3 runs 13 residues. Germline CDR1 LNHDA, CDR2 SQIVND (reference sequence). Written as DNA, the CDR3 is TGTGCCAGTAGTATTACCTCCAGGGAGACCCAGTACTTC. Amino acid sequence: CASSITSRETQYF.

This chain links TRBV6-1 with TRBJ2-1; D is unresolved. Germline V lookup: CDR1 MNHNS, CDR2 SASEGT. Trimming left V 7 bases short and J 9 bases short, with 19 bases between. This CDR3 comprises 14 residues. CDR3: CASIIRVTGCEQFF. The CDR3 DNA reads TGTGCCAGCATTATCCGGGTCACCGGTTGTGAGCAGTTCTTC.

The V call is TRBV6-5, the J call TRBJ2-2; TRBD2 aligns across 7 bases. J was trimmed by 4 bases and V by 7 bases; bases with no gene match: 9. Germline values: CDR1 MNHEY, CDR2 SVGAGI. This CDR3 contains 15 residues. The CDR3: CASTLDGRFTGELFF. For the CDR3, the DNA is TGTGCCAGCACCCTTGACGGGAGGTTCACCGGGGAGCTGTTTTTT.

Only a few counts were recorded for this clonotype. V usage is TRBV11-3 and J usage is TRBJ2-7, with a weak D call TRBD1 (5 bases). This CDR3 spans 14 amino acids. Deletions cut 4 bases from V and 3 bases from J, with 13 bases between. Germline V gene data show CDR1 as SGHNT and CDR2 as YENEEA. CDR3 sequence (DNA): TGTGCCAGCAGCTCGACAGAGAATGACTACGAGCAGTACTTC. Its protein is CASSSTENDYEQYF.

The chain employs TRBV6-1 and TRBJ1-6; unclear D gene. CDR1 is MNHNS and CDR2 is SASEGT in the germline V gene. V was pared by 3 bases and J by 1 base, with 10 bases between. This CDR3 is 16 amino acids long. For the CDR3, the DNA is TGTGCCAGCAGTGAGCCACCCAATTCCTATAATTCACCCCTCCACTTT. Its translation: CASSEPPNSYNSPLHF.

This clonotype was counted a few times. The CDR3 region has the DNA TGTGCCAGCAGTAGACAGGGCTTAGGGCAGTACTTC. Protein: CASSRQGLGQYF. The gene calls are TRBV28 and TRBJ2-7; 7 bases line up with TRBD1. V trimming: 5 bases; J trimming: 9 bases; junction bases outside the gene matches: 7. CDR1 is MDHEN and CDR2 is SYDVKM in the germline V gene. This CDR3 region has 12 residues.

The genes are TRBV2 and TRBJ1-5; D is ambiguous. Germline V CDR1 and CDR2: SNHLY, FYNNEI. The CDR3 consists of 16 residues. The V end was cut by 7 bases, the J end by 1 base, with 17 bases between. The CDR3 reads CASTRRRRGSNQPQHF. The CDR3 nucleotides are TGTGCCAGCACTAGAAGAAGAAGAGGAAGCAATCAGCCCCAGCATTTT.

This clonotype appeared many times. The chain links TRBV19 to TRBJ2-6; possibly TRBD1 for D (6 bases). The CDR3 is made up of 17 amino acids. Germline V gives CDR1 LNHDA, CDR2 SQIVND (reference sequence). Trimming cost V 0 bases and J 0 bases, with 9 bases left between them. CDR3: CASSIEGTHSGANVLTF. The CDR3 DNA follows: TGTGCCAGTAGTATAGAAGGGACACACTCTGGGGCCAACGTCCTGACTTTC.

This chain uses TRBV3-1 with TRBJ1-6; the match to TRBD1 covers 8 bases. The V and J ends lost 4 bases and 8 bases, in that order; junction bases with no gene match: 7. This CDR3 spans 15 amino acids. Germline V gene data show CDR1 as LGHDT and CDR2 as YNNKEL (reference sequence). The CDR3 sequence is CASSRGQGDYSPLHF. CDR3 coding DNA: TGTGCCAGCAGCCGAGGACAGGGTGATTATTCACCCCTCCACTTT.

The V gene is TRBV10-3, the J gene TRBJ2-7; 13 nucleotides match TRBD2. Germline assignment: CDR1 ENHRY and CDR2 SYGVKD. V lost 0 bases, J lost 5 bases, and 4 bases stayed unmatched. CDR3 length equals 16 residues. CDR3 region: CAISESAGLAGNEQYF. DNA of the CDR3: TGTGCCATCAGTGAGTCCGCGGGACTAGCGGGGAACGAGCAGTACTTC.

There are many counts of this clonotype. CDR3 sequence (DNA): TGTGCCAGCACGCCGGGAGACCTAGACTATGGCTACACCTTC. Amino acids: CASTPGDLDYGYTF. This rearrangement joins TRBV28 to TRBJ1-2, with D uncertain. This CDR3 is built from 14 residues. The germline V gene encodes CDR1 MDHEN and CDR2 SYDVKM. The germline V and J ends were trimmed by 7 bases and 3 bases, with 15 bases remaining between them.

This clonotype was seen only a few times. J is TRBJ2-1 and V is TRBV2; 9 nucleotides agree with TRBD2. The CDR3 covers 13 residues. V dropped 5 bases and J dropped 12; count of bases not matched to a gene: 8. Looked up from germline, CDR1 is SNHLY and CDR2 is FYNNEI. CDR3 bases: TGTGCCAGCAGTTTCGGAGCGGGAGGTTTGCAGTTCTTC. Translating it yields CASSFGAGGLQFF.

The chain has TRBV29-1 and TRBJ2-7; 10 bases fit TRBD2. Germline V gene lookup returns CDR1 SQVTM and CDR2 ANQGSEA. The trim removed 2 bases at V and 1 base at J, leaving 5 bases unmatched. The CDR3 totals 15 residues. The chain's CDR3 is CSVETLAGASYEQYF. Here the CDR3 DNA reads TGCAGCGTTGAAACCCTAGCGGGAGCTTCCTACGAGCAGTACTTC.

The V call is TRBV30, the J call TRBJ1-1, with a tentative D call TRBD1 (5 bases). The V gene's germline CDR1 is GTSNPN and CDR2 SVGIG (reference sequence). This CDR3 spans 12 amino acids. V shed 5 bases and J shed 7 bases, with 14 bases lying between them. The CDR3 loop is CAWSGRTYEAFF. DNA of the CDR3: TGTGCCTGGTCGGGACGGACTTATGAAGCTTTCTTT. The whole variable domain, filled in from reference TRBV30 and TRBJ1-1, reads SQTIHQWPATLVQPVGSPLSLECTVEGTSNPNLYWYRQAAGRGLQLLFYSVGIGQISSEVPQNLSASRPQDRQFILSSKKLLLSDSGFYLCAWSGRTYEAFFGQGTRLTVV.

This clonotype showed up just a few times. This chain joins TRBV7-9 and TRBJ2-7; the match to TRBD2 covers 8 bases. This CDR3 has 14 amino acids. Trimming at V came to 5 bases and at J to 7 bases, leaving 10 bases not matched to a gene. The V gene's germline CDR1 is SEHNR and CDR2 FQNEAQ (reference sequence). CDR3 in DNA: TGTGCCAGCAGCCTACCTGCGGGAGGAGGGGAGCAGTACTTC. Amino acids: CASSLPAGGGEQYF.

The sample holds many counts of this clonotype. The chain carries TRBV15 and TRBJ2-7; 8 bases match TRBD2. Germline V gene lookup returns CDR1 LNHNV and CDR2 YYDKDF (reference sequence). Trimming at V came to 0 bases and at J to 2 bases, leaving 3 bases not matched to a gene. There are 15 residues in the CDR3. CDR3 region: CATSRETGGAYEQYF. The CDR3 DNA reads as TGTGCCACCAGCAGAGAGACGGGAGGGGCCTACGAGCAGTACTTC. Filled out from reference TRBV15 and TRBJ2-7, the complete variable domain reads DAMVIQNPRYQVTQFGKPVTLSCSQTLNHNVMYWYQQKSSQAPKLLFHYYDKDFNNEADTPDNFQSRRPNTSFCFLDIRSPGLGDTAMYLCATSRETGGAYEQYFGPGTRLTVT.